The present TCR beta chain was sequenced within a study of CD4 T cells in relation to SARS-CoV-2 and coronaviruses. The overall study: After 10 days of antigen culture, PBMC TCR beta CDR3s were sequenced. Study-level points and caveats: In around three fifths of donors, memory CD4+ clonotypes crossrecognized SARS-CoV-2 and at least one common cold coronavirus spike.

Sequencing used immunoSEQ multiplex PCR; TCRdb keeps in-frame clones, though not all of them. Among approximately 24,000 clones, around 75% were seen once, and the ten largest hold 10% to 15%. This CDR3 has 16 amino acids. The V gene end was trimmed by 0 bases and the J gene end by 5 bases; junction bases not matched to a gene: 7. CDR1 SGHRS and CDR2 YFSETQ come from the germline V gene. Before the COVID-19 pandemic, during about 2011-2019, CD4+ T cells were taken from unexposed donors. After less than 11 days of culture, CD4+ T cells were isolated. Comments on this clone: Its specificity is unknown.

Input material: CD4+ T cells from PBMCs, cultured in vitro. The chain has TRBV5-1 and TRBJ2-2; 7 bases match TRBD1. This TCR derives from a human donor in good health. The CDR3 sequence is CASSLARDSRTGELFF. The CDR3 DNA is TGCGCCAGCAGCTTGGCCCGGGACAGCCGGACCGGGGAGCTGTTTTTT.